A selection of T cell receptor beta chains follows, all from one sample in a study of cytomegalovirus exposure and HLA in healthy donors. Sequencing used immunoSEQ multiplex PCR; TCRdb keeps in-frame clones, though not all of them. The sample carries about 160,000 clones, approximately 77% recorded once. The sample was PBMCs. All receptors come from a male donor in good health and CMV-seropositive. CDR3s include the opening cysteine and the closing phenylalanine or tryptophan. The order of the fields is V gene, J gene, CDR3 protein.

>TRBV5-1|TRBJ2-5
CASSFRGAQETQYF
>TRBV7-9|TRBJ1-2
CASSLGGSSNYGYTF
>TRBV6-1|TRBJ2-7
CASSEGAAGVIYEQYF
>TRBV4-1|TRBJ2-3
CASSQGGGYTDTQYF
>TRBV5-1|-
CASSLGQGVIYEQYF
>TRBV4-3|TRBJ2-7
CASSPRTGTSYEQYF
>TRBV19|TRBJ1-5
CASSYRGYSNQPQHF
>TRBV19|TRBJ2-2
CASSIGASGRGELFF
>TRBV19|TRBJ1-2
CASWGADGYTF
>TRBV9|TRBJ2-1
CASSAQNFNEQFF
>TRBV6-5|TRBJ2-3
CASSFQAGATDTQYF
>TRBV5-4|TRBJ2-3
CASSSAGQGDTQYF
>TRBV5-1|TRBJ1-2
CASSPTGAWYGYTF
>TRBV28|TRBJ2-7
CASSFYPRQRQYF
>TRBV6-5|TRBJ1-5
CASSPDRGQNQPQHF
>TRBV2|TRBJ1-2
CASSETLGRAGYTF
>TRBV6-5|TRBJ1-1
CASSYSGRGTEAFF
>TRBV7-3|TRBJ2-7
CASSLQQGYEQYF
>TRBV30|TRBJ2-4
CAWSVDRFKAKNIQYF
>TRBV27|TRBJ2-1
CASSLAGSSYNEQFF
>TRBV19|TRBJ2-5
CASSHPLSGGLETQYF
>TRBV20-1|TRBJ2-1
CSAADYNEQFF
>TRBV7-3|TRBJ2-2
CASSLRRDTGELFF
>TRBV13|TRBJ1-5
CASSLGPTDNQPQHF
>TRBV7-9|TRBJ2-7
CASSHGGIDEQYF
>TRBV29-1|TRBJ2-7
CSVSRGPGTGGSKEQYF
>TRBV2|TRBJ1-5
CASSAVRGAVDQPQHF
>TRBV4-1|TRBJ2-2
CASSQHLAETGELFF
>TRBV6-5|TRBJ2-1
CASSYSGTEQFF
>TRBV2|TRBJ1-4
CASRYSPTNEKLFF
>TRBV12-5|TRBJ2-2
CASGTLAGAIGELFF
>TRBV4-1|TRBJ1-1
CASSRGQGVNTEAFF
>TRBV2|TRBJ2-3
CASQQEGSTDTQYF
>TRBV11-2|TRBJ1-2
CASSLVRGLGYTF
>TRBV7-6|TRBJ2-5
CASSVSQETQYF
>TRBV7-6|TRBJ2-1
CASSSYRDRSYNEQFF
>TRBV6-6|TRBJ2-5
CASSYSSGGQETQYF
>TRBV15|TRBJ1-5
CATMAGYGNQPQHF
>TRBV6-6|TRBJ1-2
CASSYYDRGKDGYTF
>TRBV11-2|TRBJ2-2
CASSPLTGRTGELFF
>TRBV19|TRBJ2-7
CASSIVPALTYEQYF
>TRBV7-2|TRBJ2-7
CASSLRTSRYEQYF
>TRBV7-6|TRBJ1-2
CASSLGQDYGYTF
>TRBV7-9|TRBJ2-3
CASSLWDRGGHTQYF
>TRBV19|TRBJ1-2
CASMKFAGDGYTF
>TRBV15|TRBJ2-1
CATSFSSGVRDEQFF
>TRBV27|TRBJ2-1
CASTSLEAANEQFF
>TRBV5-4|TRBJ2-3
CASSRMTSGSDTQYF
>TRBV30|TRBJ1-1
CACKRVQAFF
>TRBV9|TRBJ2-3
CASSVAPQGSGGSTDTQYF
>TRBV5-6|TRBJ1-3
CASSFWAGTISSGNTIYF
>TRBV29-1|TRBJ2-3
CSVTSGDTDTQYF
>TRBV5-1|TRBJ1-1
CASNTGTGDTEAFF
>TRBV5-1|TRBJ2-2
CASSTGDRETGELFF
>TRBV2|TRBJ1-6
CDSSVGLGSNSPLHF
>TRBV27|TRBJ2-7
CASSLRRGVAYEQYF
>TRBV5-1|TRBJ2-7
CASSLEQYEQYF
>TRBV6-5|TRBJ1-2
CASSYEVNYGYTF
>TRBV5-1|TRBJ2-2
CASSLGHAGELFF
>TRBV6-1|TRBJ2-7
CASSQSSGGANEQYF